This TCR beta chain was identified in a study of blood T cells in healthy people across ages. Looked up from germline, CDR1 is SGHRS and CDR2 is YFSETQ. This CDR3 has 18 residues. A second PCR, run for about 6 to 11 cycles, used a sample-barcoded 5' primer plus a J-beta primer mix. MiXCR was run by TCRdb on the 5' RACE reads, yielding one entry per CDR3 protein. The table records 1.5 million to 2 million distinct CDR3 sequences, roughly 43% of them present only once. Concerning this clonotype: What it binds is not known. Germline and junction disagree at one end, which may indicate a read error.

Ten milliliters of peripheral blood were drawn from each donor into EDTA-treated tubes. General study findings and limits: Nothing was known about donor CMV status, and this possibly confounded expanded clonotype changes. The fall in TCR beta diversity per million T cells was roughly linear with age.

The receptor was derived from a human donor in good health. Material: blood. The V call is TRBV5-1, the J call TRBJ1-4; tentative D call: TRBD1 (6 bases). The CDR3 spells CAGSRGLRGERRQEKLFF. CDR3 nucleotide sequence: TGCGCCGGCAGCAGGGGCCTTCGTGGGGAAAGACGACAGGAAAAACTGTTTTTT.